What follows is one T cell receptor beta chain and its context. Authors' methods: How many nucleated cells were present was estimated from reference gene primer amplification. Some clones are missing from TCRdb's copy, which holds only in-frame ones; the method was immunoSEQ multiplex PCR. The V and J calls and clone size were taken over from that table, and D and trimming were inferred from the DNA. The sample gives roughly 110,000 clones, roughly 89% of which show up once; about a fifth is in the top ten. CDR3 length equals 15 residues. Germline CDR1 and CDR2: GTSNPN and SVGIG (reference sequence). V was pared by 2 bases and J by 3 bases, with 15 bases between. The data were taken from a study of blood T cell repertoires in COVID-19. Study details: Researchers got acute and convalescent COVID-19 samples from the United States, Italy and Spain. In each case, the material was cDNA or gDNA derived from T cells, B-cell-depleted T cells, or PBMCs.

The chain links TRBV30 to TRBJ2-3; no reliable D call. The sequenced sample consisted of peripheral blood. The TCR sequence derives from a human donor with acute or convalescent COVID-19. The donor label of this sample is uncertain. CDR3 nucleotides: TGTGCCTGGAGTATCCCAGGATTACGGACAGATACGCAGTATTTT. Its protein product is CAWSIPGLRTDTQYF. Filled out from reference TRBV30 and TRBJ2-3, the complete variable domain reads SQTIHQWPATLVQPVGSPLSLECTVEGTSNPNLYWYRQAAGRGLQLLFYSVGIGQISSEVPQNLSASRPQDRQFILSSKKLLLSDSGFYLCAWSIPGLRTDTQYFGPGTRLTVL.